These 8 T cell receptor beta chains were all obtained from the same sample, sequenced in a study of CD8+CD57+ T cells in acquired aplastic anemia. Genomic DNA provided the template from which TCR beta VDJ and CDR3 profiles were obtained. A single record per CDR3 protein comes from TCRdb applying MiXCR to the reads. Among 220,000 or so distinct CDR3 sequences listed, less than 75% were seen once. By flow cytometry, patients selected for sequencing had shown an expansion of CD8+CD57+ cells. Sequencing used sorted CD4+, CD8+, or CD8+CD57+ T cells (not recorded which) from PBMCs. The receptors were sampled from a human donor with aplastic anemia.

The chain recombines TRBV15 with TRBJ1-4; no firm D call. The V and J ends lost 1 base and 10 bases respectively, with 10 bases between them. Germline-derived CDR1 and CDR2 are LNHNV and YYDKDF (reference sequence). The CDR3 loop spans 13 amino acids. The CDR3 sequence is CATSRGPLAKLFF. CDR3 sequence (DNA): TGTGCCACCAGCAGAGGTCCCCTCGCAAAACTGTTTTTT.

The J gene is TRBJ1-5, the V gene TRBV14; 9 positions match TRBD1. The germline gives CDR1 SGHDN, CDR2 FVKESK. Germline trimming cut 8 bases from V and 1 base from J; bases unmatched to any gene: 9. The CDR3 sequence is 16 residues long. CDR3 nucleotide sequence: TGTGCCAGCTCACCGTCGGACAGGGGCAGCAATCAGCCCCAGCATTTT. Its protein is CASSPSDRGSNQPQHF.

The chain uses TRBV20-1 and TRBJ1-5; 7 bases fit TRBD1. The junction had 3 bases not matched to a gene; V was cut back by 3 bases and J by 1 base. The CDR3 runs 14 residues. Germline V CDR1 and CDR2: DFQATT, SNEGSKA (reference sequence). CDR3 nucleotide sequence: TGCAGTGCTAGGGAGGGGGCAAGCAATCAGCCCCAGCATTTT. This sequence encodes CSAREGASNQPQHF.

The chain is built from TRBV19 and TRBJ1-2; 9 nucleotides agree with TRBD1. The CDR3 length is 17 residues. Germline CDR1 LNHDA, CDR2 SQIVND (reference sequence). The trim removed 7 bases at V and 4 bases at J, leaving 16 bases unmatched. The CDR3 nucleotides are TGTGCCAGTATTAAACAACCGGGACAGGGCTACGGCTATGGCTACACCTTC. Its protein product is CASIKQPGQGYGYGYTF.

This clonotype showed up just a few times. The rearrangement links TRBV9 to TRBJ2-6; 7 bases fit TRBD1. The CDR3 totals 15 residues. V shed 5 bases and J 2 bases; nucleotides not matched to a gene: 4. CDR1 SGDLS and CDR2 YYNGEE come from the germline V gene. CDR3 in amino acids: CASSADRAGANVLTF. The CDR3 bases are TGTGCCAGCAGTGCCGACAGGGCTGGGGCCAACGTCCTGACTTTC.

This clonotype was seen repeatedly, ten times or more. The genes are TRBV9 and TRBJ2-1; TRBD2 matches 7 bases. Germline-derived CDR1 and CDR2 are SGDLS and YYNGEE. The CDR3 runs to 15 residues. V was clipped by 0 bases and J by 4 bases; unmatched bases: 4. The DNA of the CDR3 is TGTGCCAGCAGCGTAGCCAGCGGGAAATACAATGAGCAGTTCTTC. It specifies CASSVASGKYNEQFF.

The chain uses TRBV27 and TRBJ1-2; D might be TRBD1 (5 bases). The CDR3 has 13 amino acids. The germline gives CDR1 MNHEY, CDR2 SMNVEV (reference sequence). V was cut by 6 bases and J by 5 bases, with 13 bases left in between. CDR3 loop: CASRPTERYGYTF. The CDR3 DNA reads TGTGCCAGCAGACCGACAGAACGGTATGGCTACACCTTC.

The CDR3 DNA follows: TGTGCCAGTAGTATCTATTACAATGAGCAGTTCTTC. Its translation: CASSIYYNEQFF. J is TRBJ2-1 and V is TRBV19; D unresolved. Deletions cut 3 bases from V and 4 bases from J, with 4 bases between. The CDR3 totals 12 residues. CDR1 and CDR2 (germline): LNHDA, SQIVND (reference sequence).